This T cell receptor beta chain was retrieved from a study of blood T cells in healthy people across ages. Per germline, CDR1 LGHNA and CDR2 YNFKEQ. V lost 0 bases, J lost 2 bases, and 10 bases lay in between. The CDR3 contains 15 residues. The authors ran a second PCR of roughly 6 to 11 cycles using a sample-barcoded 5' primer and a J-beta primer mix. Every single cDNA molecule received a tag from a template-switch adaptor with 12 random nucleotides. TCRdb re-called the 5' RACE reads with MiXCR, one entry per CDR3 protein. The data hold 800,000 to 950,000 distinct CDR3 sequences, with under 50% observed a single time. Study outcomes and limitations: Naive and antigen-experienced cells could not be conclusively compared, given unsorted PBMCs.

This clonotype was recorded a few times. Its antigen remains unknown. Sequenced material: blood. The source of this sequence is a young man in good health. V is TRBV4-2 and J is TRBJ1-2, with D possibly matching TRBD1 (5 bases). This CDR3 is CASSQDRQGNYGYTF. The DNA for the CDR3 is TGTGCCAGCAGCCAAGATAGGCAGGGAAACTATGGCTACACCTTC.